Given below is one T cell receptor (beta chain) in context. The antigen it recognizes is unknown. The CDR3 ends on some other residue instead of the conserved phenylalanine or tryptophan, so this is likely a read error. These data belong to a study of molecular identifiers for immune sequencing clone quantification (dated by TCRdb to between 2018 and 2020). With regard to the full study: For a replicate experiment, the RNA from either 20,000 or 100,000 naive CD8 T cells was divided into five aliquots, and four of those aliquots went on to sequencing. This methods study used CD8 T cells to benchmark TCR RNA copy counting and molecular-identifier clustering-based TCR repertoire sequencing (MIDCIRS). Results and caveats for the whole study, not just this receptor: Highly expanded clone sizes could be underestimated if identical TCR molecules share a barcode. When barcode sub-clustering was omitted, TCR diversity was inflated by chimeric consensus sequences, with chimeras reaching as high as 47%. Modeling estimated about 3.3 recovered TCR RNA copies per cell, compared with 8.5 to 10 by digital PCR, which implies about 30% capture efficiency. Even against a background of around 950,000 naive CD8 T cells, spiked-in Jurkat TCR RNA amounting to a single cell's worth was reported to be detectable. Clones above 20 RNA copies held over 99% of molecules in CMV-specific effector cells but under 1% in naive cells. The naive libraries included spiked-in Jurkat TCR RNA (10 copies' worth), and this RNA is not part of the donor repertoire.

The CDR3 has 15 residues if both end residues are counted. Of the read, only the CDR3 DNA is kept; its 45 bases are in frame from base 1. V loses 4 bases of germline sequence and J loses 4 bases, and the interval between the two ends is 17 bases. Based on the germline V gene, the CDR1 and CDR2 sequences are MGHRA and YSYEKL. Naive CD8 T cell libraries were made from 20,000 to 1,000,000 sorted cells using 10%, 30% or 50% of purified RNA. On a BD FACSAria II, naive CD8 T cells were FACS-sorted as CD8+CD4-CCR7+CD45RA+ and collected into RLT Plus buffer. Around 10 TCR copies' worth of Jurkat RNA were spiked into roughly 19,000-1,000,000 naive CD8 T cell samples to test detection sensitivity. Enrichment of CD8 T cells was performed with RosetteSep CD8+ T Cell Enrichment Cocktail and Ficoll-Paque, after which ACK red cell lysis was carried out. Libraries were prepared through PCR. Sequencing was performed on a NextSeq 500. Bulk TCR libraries were made following a previously described method, with the TCR primers given in Table S5. Total RNA was purified with the Qiagen AllPrep DNA/RNA kit. Before analysis, reads from multiple sequencing runs of one library were combined. As for how the authors treated the data: Only reads with exact TCR constant sequence were kept, trimmed to 150 nt, and grouped by their 12-nt molecular barcodes. Reads within each barcode group were sub-clustered using a 15% Levenshtein threshold, and quality-weighted consensus sequences were constructed for each RNA molecule. Non-functional sequences were excluded, and lower-count sequences lying one edit away from another sequence were also excluded. Barcode sub-clusters with fewer than 20% of the maximum read count were removed, based on fitting two negative binomial distributions. TCRdb reprocessed the public reads (quality trimming at Q25 with fastp, clone calling with MiXCR) and kept in-frame beta chains. For every CDR3 protein sequence, its rows merge into one entry that carries the most common genes and DNA. V and J calls and clone size were set by TCRdb, not the authors. This sample lists some 580,000 distinct CDR3 sequences; about 25% were detected once. The ten largest make up 0.6% to 0.9% of the sample.

This receptor chain uses TRBV4-1 and TRBJ2-7; the D gene is perhaps TRBD1, from 6 matching bases. Sequenced sample: naive CD8+ T cells from blood, with Jurkat cell RNA spiked in. The cell subset or site label here, explained by the study, means: FACS-sorted CD8+CD4-CCR7+CD45RA+ naive T cells. This TCR was sampled from a human donor in good health. Some libraries in this study had Jurkat cell RNA spiked in. The bases read TGCGCCAGCAGCCGAGAGAACAGGGTTCCATACGAGCAGTACTCC. The encoded protein is CASSRENRVPYEQYS.